This T cell receptor beta chain comes out of a study of T cell responses to AZD1222 COVID-19 vaccine. Findings of the study overall: There were vaccine-associated CD4 TCRs across spike, dominant at 160-218 and 743-854. Donors were largely white British and mainly female; clonal diversity was possibly underestimated. Unmutated variant regions are reportedly targeted by nearly half of spike-specific TCRs.

Germline CDR1 reads SGDLS; CDR2 reads YYNGEE. The CDR3 is 15 residues long. After removal of 3 bases from V and 9 bases from J, the junction contained 12 bases not matched to a gene. The data were produced by immunoSEQ multiplex PCR, yet TCRdb's version contains in-frame clones alone and is incomplete. The data contain roughly 170,000 clones, 85% to 90% of them singletons. With regard to this clone: Its antigen remains unknown.

The rearrangement joins TRBV9 to TRBJ2-1; 7 bases are a match to TRBD1. This receptor was obtained from an adult in good health. Sequencing was performed on peripheral blood, taken on day 0 of AZD1222 vaccination. The CDR3 is CASSATGTDSGEQFF. In DNA form, the CDR3 reads TGTGCCAGCAGCGCCACGGGGACAGACAGCGGTGAGCAGTTCTTC.